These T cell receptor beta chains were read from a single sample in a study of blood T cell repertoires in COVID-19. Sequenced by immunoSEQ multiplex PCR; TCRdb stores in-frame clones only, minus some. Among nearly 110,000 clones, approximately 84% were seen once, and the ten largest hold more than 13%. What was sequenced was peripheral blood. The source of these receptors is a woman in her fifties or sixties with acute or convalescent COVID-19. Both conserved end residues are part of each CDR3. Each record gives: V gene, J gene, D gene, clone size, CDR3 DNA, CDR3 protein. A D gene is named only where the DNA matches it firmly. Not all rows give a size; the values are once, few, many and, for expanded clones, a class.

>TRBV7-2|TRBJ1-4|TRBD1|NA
TGTGCCAGCAGCTTAGCCCAGACAGGGGGAAATGAAAAACTGTTTTTT
CASSLAQTGGNEKLFF
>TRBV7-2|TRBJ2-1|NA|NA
TGTGCCAGCAGCTTAGCGGGGGGGCTCACCAATGAGCAGTTCTTC
CASSLAGGLTNEQFF
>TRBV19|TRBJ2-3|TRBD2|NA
TGTGCCAGTAGCGACGGGACTAGCGGGGGGCGCACAGATACGCAGTATTTT
CASSDGTSGGRTDTQYF
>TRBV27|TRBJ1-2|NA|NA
TGTGCCAGCAGTTTCCAGGGGTCTAACTATGGCTACACCTTC
CASSFQGSNYGYTF
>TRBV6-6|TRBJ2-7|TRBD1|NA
TGTGCCAGCAGTCGGACAGGGGCCGCCTACGAGCAGTACTTC
CASSRTGAAYEQYF
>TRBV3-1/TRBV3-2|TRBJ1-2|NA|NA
TGTGCCAGCAGCCAATCGGGAGAAAACTATGGCTACACCTTC
CASSQSGENYGYTF
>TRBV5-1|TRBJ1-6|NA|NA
TGCGCCAGCAGTGTCACGAGCTCCTATAATTCACCCCTCCACTTT
CASSVTSSYNSPLHF
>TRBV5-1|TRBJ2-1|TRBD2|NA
TGCGCCAGCAGCTCGACAGCGGGAGGGCCTAGTGAGCAGTTCTTC
CASSSTAGGPSEQFF
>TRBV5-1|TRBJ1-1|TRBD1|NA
TGCGCCAGCAGTTGGGACAGATTGAACACTGAAGCTTTCTTT
CASSWDRLNTEAFF
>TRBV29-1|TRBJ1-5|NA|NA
TGCAGCGTTGGACAGGCGGATCAGCCCCAGCATTTT
CSVGQADQPQHF
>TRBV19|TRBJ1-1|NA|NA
TGTGCCAGTAGTATTAGCGGGACCCAGAACACTGAAGCTTTCTTT
CASSISGTQNTEAFF
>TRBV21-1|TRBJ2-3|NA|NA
TGTGCCAGCAGCAAAGTAATAGCGGGGGGGCCCAGAACAGATACGCAGTATTTT
CASSKVIAGGPRTDTQYF
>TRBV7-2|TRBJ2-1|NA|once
TGTGCCAGCAGCCCCCAAGGGGGGGCGGGTTACGGGCAGTTCTTC
CASSPQGGAGYGQFF
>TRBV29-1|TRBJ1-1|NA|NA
TGCAGCGTCCTCCCCGGGGGAGGGATGAACACTGAAGCTTTCTTT
CSVLPGGGMNTEAFF
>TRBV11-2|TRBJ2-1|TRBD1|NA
TGTGCCAGCAGCTTCTCGACAGGGGACCGCCTAAATGAGCAGTTCTTC
CASSFSTGDRLNEQFF
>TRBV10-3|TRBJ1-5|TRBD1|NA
TGTGCCACAACCGGGACAGGGGGCAATCAGCCCCAGCATTTT
CATTGTGGNQPQHF
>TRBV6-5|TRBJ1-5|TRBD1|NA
TGTGCCAGCAGTACCGACAGGGGAAGCCCCCAGCATTTT
CASSTDRGSPQHF
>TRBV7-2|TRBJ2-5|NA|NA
TGTGCCAGCAGCCAGACAGGGACTCAAGAGACCCAGTACTTC
CASSQTGTQETQYF
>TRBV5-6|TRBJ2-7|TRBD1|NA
TGTGCCAGCAGCTGGGACAGGGGAACCTACGAGCAGTACTTC
CASSWDRGTYEQYF
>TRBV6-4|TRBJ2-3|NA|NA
TGTGCCAGCAGTGATACAGCGGGTAGCACAGATACGCAGTATTTT
CASSDTAGSTDTQYF
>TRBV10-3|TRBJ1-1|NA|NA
TGTGCCATCAGTGAGAGTTGGAGGAACACTGAAGCTTTCTTT
CAISESWRNTEAFF
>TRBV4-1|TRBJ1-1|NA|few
TGCGCCAGCAGCCAAGTTCTCGGTCCGGGAGCTTTCTTT
CASSQVLGPGAFF
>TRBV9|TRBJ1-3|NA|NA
TGTGCCAGCAGCGTGGCCCATACGCCAAGCACCATATATTTT
CASSVAHTPSTIYF
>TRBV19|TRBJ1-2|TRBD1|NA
TGTGCCAGTAGTAAGGGTCCGGGACAGGCCACCTATGGCTACACCTTC
CASSKGPGQATYGYTF
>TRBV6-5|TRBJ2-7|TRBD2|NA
TGTGCCAGCCTTCGAAGGACTAGCGGTGCCTACGAGCAGTACTTC
CASLRRTSGAYEQYF
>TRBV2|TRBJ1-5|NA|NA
TGTGCCAGCAGTGAGGGCGCCAATCAGCCCCAGCATTTT
CASSEGANQPQHF
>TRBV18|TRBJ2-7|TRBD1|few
TGTGCCAGCTCACTCAACAGGGGCGCCTACGAGCAGTACTTC
CASSLNRGAYEQYF
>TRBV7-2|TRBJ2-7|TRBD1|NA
TGTGCCAGCAGCAGCACGGACAGGGCTACCCACGAGCAGTACTTC
CASSSTDRATHEQYF
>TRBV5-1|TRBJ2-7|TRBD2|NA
TGCGCCAGCAGTTCGTCGGGACTAGCGGGAGTCGAGCAGTACTTC
CASSSSGLAGVEQYF
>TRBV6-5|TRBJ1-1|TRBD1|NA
TGTGCCAGCATCGTACAGGGGGCTTACACTGAAGCTTTCTTT
CASIVQGAYTEAFF
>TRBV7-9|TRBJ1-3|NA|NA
TGTGCCAGCAGCTTACAGCGATTCTCTGGAAACACCATATATTTT
CASSLQRFSGNTIYF
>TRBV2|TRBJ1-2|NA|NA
TGTGCCAGCAGTGTCGATCGGGACTATGGCTACACCTTC
CASSVDRDYGYTF
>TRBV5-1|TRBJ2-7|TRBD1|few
TGCGCCAGCAGCTGGGGGGACAGGGAGTACGAGCAGTACTTC
CASSWGDREYEQYF
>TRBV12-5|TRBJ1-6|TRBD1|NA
TGTGCTAGTGGTTTGGTAAGGGGACAGCCAACGGGCAGTAATTCACCCCTCCACTTT
CASGLVRGQPTGSNSPLHF
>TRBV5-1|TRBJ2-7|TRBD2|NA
TGCGCCAGCAGCTCCCTAGCGGGGGGGGCCCCCTACGAGCAGTACTTC
CASSSLAGGAPYEQYF
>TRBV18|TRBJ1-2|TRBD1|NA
TGTGCCAGCTCCCGGGACAGGGATTATGGCTACACCTTC
CASSRDRDYGYTF
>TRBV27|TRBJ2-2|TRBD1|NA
TGTGCCAGCAGTAAAAGGTACAGGGGATTCGACCTAAACACCGGGGAGCTGTTTTTT
CASSKRYRGFDLNTGELFF
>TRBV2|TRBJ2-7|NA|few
TGTGCCAGCGGCTTGAGGACTCAGAACCCCTACGAGCAGTACTTC
CASGLRTQNPYEQYF
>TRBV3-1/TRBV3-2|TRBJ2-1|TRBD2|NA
TGTGCCAGCAGCCAAGTATTGTCCCGGGGGGGCCAGAAACTCTACAATGAGCAGTTCTTC
CASSQVLSRGGQKLYNEQFF
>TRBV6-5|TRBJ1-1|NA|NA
TGTGCCAGCAGTTACTCCCGGGGGGACATGAACACTGAAGCTTTCTTT
CASSYSRGDMNTEAFF
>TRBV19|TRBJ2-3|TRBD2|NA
TGTGCCAGTAGTCATCATAGCGGGGGAAGCACAGATACGCAGTATTTT
CASSHHSGGSTDTQYF
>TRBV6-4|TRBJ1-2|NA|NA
TGTGCCAGCAGTGACCCTTCGATGGGGAGTGGCTACACCTTC
CASSDPSMGSGYTF
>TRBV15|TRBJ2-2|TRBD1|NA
TGTGCCACCAGCACCGGGACAGGGAACACCGGGGAGCTGTTTTTT
CATSTGTGNTGELFF
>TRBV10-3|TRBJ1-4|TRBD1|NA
TGTGCCATCAGAGGGGGCGGAGATTCTGAAAAACTGTTTTTT
CAIRGGGDSEKLFF